Sequencing of this T cell receptor beta chain was carried out in a study of blood T cell repertoires in COVID-19. Across the study: Specimens from acute and convalescent COVID-19 originated in the United States, Italy and Spain. The analysed material was cDNA or gDNA that came from T cells, B-cell-depleted T cells, or PBMCs.

Points on this clone: The junction departs from the called germline gene at one end, perhaps through a read error.

In the source study's methods: Nucleated cell counts were estimated from reference gene primer amplification. Assay: immunoSEQ multiplex PCR; the TCRdb copy retains only in-frame clones and omits some. The V and J calls and clone size were taken over from that table, and D and trimming were inferred from the DNA. The sample includes a few hundred thousand clones, 85% to 90% of them seen just once. The CDR3 has 15 amino acids. Germline CDR1 MNHEY, CDR2 SVGAGI. The chain couples TRBV6-5 to TRBJ2-1; a weak D match, TRBD2 (6 bases). Sequencing was carried out using peripheral blood. The source of this sequence is a man between 60 and 75 years old with acute or convalescent COVID-19. The CDR3 here is CASSYSMALANGQFF. The CDR3 coding sequence is TGTGCCAGCAGTTACTCTATGGCACTAGCAAATGGGCAGTTCTTC.